The next 18 T cell receptor beta chains were all read from a single sample in a study of blood T cell dynamics during melanoma immunotherapy. Generated by immunoSEQ multiplex PCR, the TCRdb table keeps only in-frame clones and is missing some. Found here are 4,000 to 5,000 clones, about nine tenths of them singletons; the top ten hold approximately 28%. Indicated time point: week 3, after first cycle of checkpoint inhibitor. The specimen was blood, collected from a patient treated with checkpoint blockade. The receptors were gathered from a human donor with melanoma.

The V gene is TRBV5-6, the J gene TRBJ1-2, with no clear D. This CDR3 contains 12 residues. Trimming removed 6 bases from V and 0 bases from J, with 6 bases in between. Germline CDR1 and CDR2: SGHDT and YYEEEE. CDR3 DNA: TGTGCCAGCACTCTGTCTAACTATGGCTACACCTTC. Encoded protein: CASTLSNYGYTF.

The rearrangement links TRBV2 to TRBJ2-3; no reliable D call. This CDR3 is 12 amino acids long. Trimming pared 4 bases from V and 4 bases from J, leaving 6 bases between. Germline assignment: CDR1 SNHLY and CDR2 FYNNEI. CDR3 sequence (DNA): TGTGCCAGCAGTGTACGGCCAGATACGCAGTATTTT. Protein product: CASSVRPDTQYF. Full variable domain (outside the CDR3, taken from reference TRBV2 and TRBJ2-3): EPEVTQTPSHQVTQMGQEVILRCVPISNHLYFYWYRQILGQKVEFLVSFYNNEISEKSEIFDDQFSVERPDGSNFTLKIRSTKLEDSAMYFCASSVRPDTQYFGPGTRLTVL.

The chain is built from TRBV29-1 and TRBJ2-2, with D possibly matching TRBD2 (6 bases). Germline CDR1 SQVTM, CDR2 ANQGSEA. Between the trimmed V and J ends, which lost 2 bases and 5 bases, there was a span of 15 bases. The CDR3 runs 15 residues. The CDR3 protein is CSVETSGARTGELFF. The CDR3 DNA is TGCAGCGTTGAAACTTCGGGAGCGAGGACCGGGGAGCTGTTTTTT.

The chain links TRBV11-2 to TRBJ2-7; possibly TRBD1 or TRBD2 for D (6 bases each). This CDR3 has 15 amino acids. The germline V gene has CDR1 SGHAT and CDR2 FQNNGV. Trimming took 7 bases from V and 3 from J, leaving 19 bases between them. This chain's CDR3 is CASTTGGGRSYEQYF. The CDR3 region has the DNA TGTGCCAGCACCACCGGAGGGGGGAGAAGCTACGAGCAGTACTTC.

V gene TRBV6-1 combines with J gene TRBJ2-7, with unresolved D. The germline CDR1 and CDR2 sequences are MNHNS and SASEGT. This CDR3 has 14 amino acids. V lost 3 bases and J lost 4, with 13 bases in between. CDR3 sequence (DNA): TGTGCCAGCAGTGAGCGATCTCAAGCTTACGAGCAGTACTTC. It translates to CASSERSQAYEQYF.

The V and J genes are TRBV6-6 and TRBJ2-5; 8 positions agree with TRBD2. Germline trimming cut 0 bases from V and 4 bases from J; bases unmatched to any gene: 4. The CDR3 consists of 15 residues. Germline V gene sequence: CDR1 MNHNY, CDR2 SVGAGI (reference sequence). The CDR3 sequence is CASSYSLRGGETQYF. The CDR3 nucleotides read TGTGCCAGCAGTTACTCATTACGGGGGGGAGAGACCCAGTACTTC.

The gene calls are TRBV7-3 and TRBJ2-5, with a possible D match to TRBD2 (6 bases). V was pared by 4 bases and J by 4 bases, with 10 bases between. Per the germline V gene, CDR1 is SGHTA and CDR2 is FQGTGA. CDR3 length: 13 amino acids. CDR3 DNA: TGTGCCAGCAGCTCCAGGAGGGGAGAGACCCAGTACTTC. It encodes CASSSRRGETQYF. Full variable domain (missing parts from reference TRBV7-3 and TRBJ2-5): GAGVSQTPSNKVTEKGKYVELRCDPISGHTALYWYRQSLGQGPEFLIYFQGTGAADDSGLPNDRFFAVRPEGSVSTLKIQRTERGDSAVYLCASSSRRGETQYFGPGTRLLVL.

The sample holds one count of this clone. The genes are TRBV7-2 and TRBJ2-1; D might be TRBD2 (5 bases). CDR1 and CDR2 from the germline V gene are SGHTA and FQGNSA. The CDR3 is 14 residues long. V lost 4 bases, J lost 4 bases, and 11 bases lay in between. The CDR3 sequence is CASSSQAAYNEQFF. CDR3 sequence (DNA): TGTGCCAGCAGCTCCCAAGCGGCTTACAATGAGCAGTTCTTC.

The V gene is TRBV15, the J gene TRBJ2-4, with D perhaps matching TRBD2 (5 bases). Trimming took off 2 bases at V and 3 bases at J, with 20 bases between the two ends. This CDR3 has 18 residues. Germline lookup yields CDR1 LNHNV and CDR2 YYDKDF (reference sequence). The CDR3 nucleotides are TGTGCCACCAGCAGAACGTCGACACCCTTGGGAGTCAAAAACATTCAGTACTTC. This sequence encodes CATSRTSTPLGVKNIQYF.

The chain joins TRBV30 to TRBJ2-5, with D possibly matching TRBD2 (7 bases). This CDR3 has 18 residues. Trimming took 0 bases from V and 1 from J, leaving 21 bases between them. In germline, CDR1 is GTSNPN, CDR2 SVGIG (reference sequence). The CDR3 sequence: CAWSVTGAGVLIQETQYF. The CDR3 region has the DNA TGTGCCTGGAGTGTAACGGGGGCGGGGGTCCTAATCCAAGAGACCCAGTACTTC. Combining the CDR3 with reference TRBV30 and TRBJ2-5 gives the whole variable domain SQTIHQWPATLVQPVGSPLSLECTVEGTSNPNLYWYRQAAGRGLQLLFYSVGIGQISSEVPQNLSASRPQDRQFILSSKKLLLSDSGFYLCAWSVTGAGVLIQETQYFGPGTRLLVL.

V is TRBV4-1 and J is TRBJ1-1, with 8 bases lining up with TRBD1. Looked up from germline, CDR1 is MGHRA and CDR2 is YSYEKL. The J segment lost 11 bases and the V segment lost 1 base, leaving 9 bases of the junction unmatched. The CDR3 is 14 residues long. CDR3 amino acids: CASSQVHPGGEAFF. In DNA, the CDR3 is TGCGCCAGCAGCCAAGTACACCCAGGGGGCGAGGCTTTCTTT.

With regard to this clone: One end of the junction is discordant with germline, which a read error may explain. The CDR3 nucleotides are TGTGCTAGCAGCCCAGACGGGGGGCAGGTGACCCAGTACTTC. Amino acid sequence: CASSPDGGQVTQYF. This chain uses TRBV7-7 with TRBJ2-5, with a weak D call TRBD2 (7 bases). The CDR3 loop spans 14 amino acids. Germline CDR1 SSHAT, CDR2 FNYEAQ (reference sequence).

This clone was seen a few times. The V gene is TRBV19, the J gene TRBJ2-5; 11 bases match TRBD1. The ends lost 9 bases at V and 4 bases at J; junction bases unmatched: 10. CDR3 size: 15 residues. Germline CDR1 reads LNHDA; CDR2 reads SQIVND (reference sequence). CDR3 bases: TGTGCCAGCGCTCCTTCGGACAGGGGGCTAGAGACCCAGTACTTC. Its translation: CASAPSDRGLETQYF.

J is TRBJ1-1 and V is TRBV14; TRBD1 aligns across 8 bases. The CDR3 sequence is 17 residues long. The junction had 8 bases not matched to a gene; V was cut back by 2 bases and J by 0 bases. From germline, CDR1 is SGHDN and CDR2 FVKESK. The DNA for the CDR3 is TGTGCCAGCAGCCAAAAACCAGGGGGCGCTTTGAACACTGAAGCTTTCTTT. This gives the protein CASSQKPGGALNTEAFF. Using reference TRBV14 and TRBJ1-1 for the parts outside the CDR3, the full variable domain is EAGVTQFPSHSVIEKGQTVTLRCDPISGHDNLYWYRRVMGKEIKFLLHFVKESKQDESGMPNNRFLAERTGGTYSTLKVQPAELEDSGVYFCASSQKPGGALNTEAFFGQGTRLTVV.

This chain uses TRBV11-3 with TRBJ2-1; 9 nucleotides match TRBD2. The germline V gene has CDR1 SGHNT and CDR2 YENEEA. This CDR3 comprises 17 residues. The V segment lost 3 bases and the J segment 6 bases; nucleotides outside the gene matches: 12. The CDR3 DNA is TGTGCCAGCAGCTTCCAGCCGCTCGGACTAGCGTTCAATGAGCAGTTCTTC. Translation: CASSFQPLGLAFNEQFF.

This clone was observed once. The chain has TRBV6-5 and TRBJ1-2; D may be TRBD1 (6 bases). The CDR3 sequence is 12 residues long. V lost 6 bases to trimming and J lost 7 bases, with 12 bases between them. Germline V CDR1 and CDR2: MNHEY, SVGAGI. The chain's CDR3 is CASRGQGSGYTF. The CDR3 bases are TGTGCCAGCAGGGGGCAGGGGAGTGGCTACACCTTC.

This chain uses TRBV5-1 with TRBJ2-7; 7 bases fit TRBD1. Germline V gives CDR1 SGHRS, CDR2 YFSETQ. This CDR3 spans 15 amino acids. With 3 bases clipped from V and 0 bases from J, the junction kept 6 bases outside the gene matches. Here the CDR3 reads CASSYQGVFSYEQYF. The CDR3 region has the DNA TGCGCCAGCAGCTACCAGGGGGTTTTCTCCTACGAGCAGTACTTC.

The chain links TRBV4-2 to TRBJ2-7; possibly TRBD2 for D (5 bases). The germline V gene has CDR1 LGHNA and CDR2 YNFKEQ. The CDR3 sequence is 15 residues long. Trimming removed 1 base from V and 1 base from J, with 11 bases in between. CDR3 DNA: TGTGCCAGCAGCCAAGCGGAGACTAAATCCTACGAGCAGTACTTC. Its protein product is CASSQAETKSYEQYF.